A few counts support the clone carrying this TCR beta chain. Clones were sequenced by immunoSEQ multiplex PCR, and TCRdb holds only the in-frame ones, with some missing. Among tens of thousands of clones listed, 90% were seen once. The data stem from a study of T cell responses to AZD1222 COVID-19 vaccine. The sequencing used peripheral blood, collected on day 0 of AZD1222 vaccination. The receptor was isolated from an adult in good health.

This CDR3 is CASSAYEQYF. CDR3 sequence (DNA): TGTGCCAGCAGCGCCTACGAGCAGTACTTC. V is TRBV3-1 (or the pseudogene TRBV3-2) and J is TRBJ2-7; D not certain. V gave up 5 bases and J gave up 2 bases, with 1 base separating them. CDR1 LGHDT and CDR2 YNNKEL come from the germline V gene (reference sequence). The CDR3 length is 10 residues.